The next 32 T cell receptor beta chains were all read from a single sample in a study of shared T cell receptors in the human thymus. Measured with immunoSEQ multiplex PCR; TCRdb has only the in-frame clones, and not every one. The table includes roughly 500,000 clones, 70% to 80% detected once. The data were also submitted as part of a second study, on human thymus T cells.

Sequencing was performed on thymocytes. These receptors were collected from a boy younger than two with a congenital heart defect.

The chain couples TRBV4-3 to TRBJ2-7, with 14 bases fitting TRBD2. V was clipped by 0 bases and J by 4 bases; unmatched bases: 11. This CDR3 is built from 19 residues. The V gene's germline CDR1 is LGHNA and CDR2 YSLEER. CDR3 in amino acids: CASSQERLAGGLWGYEQYF. CDR3 nucleotide sequence: TGCGCCAGCAGCCAAGAACGACTAGCGGGAGGGCTTTGGGGGTACGAGCAGTACTTC.

The J gene is TRBJ2-5, the V gene TRBV16; D call uncertain. There are 15 residues in the CDR3. Germline CDR1 is KGHSY and CDR2 is FQNENV. Trimming left V 2 bases short and J 1 base short, with 11 bases between. CDR3 in amino acids: CASSQVRSSQETQYF. DNA for the CDR3: TGTGCCAGCAGCCAAGTCCGGTCTAGCCAAGAGACCCAGTACTTC. The full variable domain, in which reference TRBV16 and TRBJ2-5 provide the parts outside the CDR3, is GEEVAQTPKHLVRGEGQKAKLYCAPIKGHSYVFWYQQVLKNEFKFLISFQNENVFDETGMPKERFSAKCLPNSPCSLEIQATKLEDSAVYFCASSQVRSSQETQYFGPGTRLLVL.

The gene calls are TRBV18 and TRBJ2-1; 14 bases line up with TRBD2. This CDR3 has 18 amino acids. Germline V gene lookup returns CDR1 KGHSH and CDR2 LQKENI. Losses at the gene ends were 4 bases for V and 7 bases for J; bases not matched to a gene: 12. The CDR3 DNA is TGTGCCAGCTCACTCCCTTTGACTAGCGGGAGGGCCAAAAATGAGCAGTTCTTC. Translating gives CASSLPLTSGRAKNEQFF. Using reference TRBV18 and TRBJ2-1 for the parts outside the CDR3, the full variable domain is NAGVMQNPRHLVRRRGQEARLRCSPMKGHSHVYWYRQLPEEGLKFMVYLQKENIIDESGMPKERFSAEFPKEGPSILRIQQVVRGDSAAYFCASSLPLTSGRAKNEQFFGPGTRLTVL.

The chain recombines TRBV4-3 with TRBJ2-7, with TRBD2 as a possible D gene (7 bases). This CDR3 comprises 17 residues. V was trimmed by 0 bases and J by 6 bases, leaving 21 bases between them. Germline V gene data show CDR1 as LGHNA and CDR2 as YSLEER. The CDR3 spells CASSQERGGRGLIEQYF. The CDR3 nucleotides are TGCGCCAGCAGCCAAGAGAGGGGGGGTAGGGGCCTTATCGAGCAGTACTTC.

This clone has only one observation. V and J are TRBV14 and TRBJ1-4; D not certain. The CDR3 consists of 17 residues. V was cut by 4 bases and J by 8 bases, with 23 bases left in between. Per germline, CDR1 SGHDN and CDR2 FVKESK. This CDR3 is CASSPRTREEGREKLFF. The CDR3 DNA sequence: TGTGCCAGCAGCCCCCGGACGCGGGAGGAAGGGAGAGAAAAACTGTTTTTT.

The CDR3 reads CASSWGTGAGDTQYF. For the CDR3, the DNA is TGTGCCAGCAGTTGGGGGACAGGGGCAGGGGATACGCAGTATTTT. The chain is built from TRBV27 and TRBJ2-3; TRBD1 aligns across 10 bases. The V gene's germline CDR1 is MNHEY and CDR2 SMNVEV (reference sequence). V shed 4 bases, J shed 6 bases, and the junction held 7 bases outside the gene matches. This CDR3 is 15 amino acids long.

V gene TRBV28 combines with J gene TRBJ2-5, with D perhaps TRBD2 (5 bases). With 5 bases removed from V and 5 bases from J, the gap between germline ends came to 21 bases. In germline, CDR1 is MDHEN, CDR2 SYDVKM. This CDR3 comprises 16 residues. The CDR3 protein is CASSPTPQRRYETQYF. CDR3 in DNA: TGTGCCAGCAGTCCCACCCCCCAGCGGAGGTACGAGACCCAGTACTTC.

A few counts support this clone. The chain employs TRBV15 and TRBJ2-7; the match to TRBD2 covers 9 bases. J lost 5 bases, V lost 4 bases, and 9 bases had no gene match. This CDR3 is built from 15 residues. Per germline, CDR1 LNHNV and CDR2 YYDKDF (reference sequence). DNA for the CDR3: TGTGCCACCAGCAAAGTGGGGACTAGCTACCACGAGCAGTACTTC. Amino acids: CATSKVGTSYHEQYF.

The V call is TRBV28, the J call TRBJ1-2; D ambiguous. The CDR3 consists of 16 residues. Trimming left V 4 bases short and J 4 bases short, with 19 bases between. The germline CDR1 and CDR2 sequences are MDHEN and SYDVKM. The CDR3 here is CASSSPIGEGSYGYTF. As DNA, the CDR3 is TGTGCCAGCAGTTCACCCATTGGGGAGGGTAGCTATGGCTACACCTTC.

This chain uses TRBV7-8 with TRBJ2-7; D is unclear. CDR3 length: 14 amino acids. V lost 0 bases, J lost 6 bases, and 12 bases lay in between. Germline CDR1 and CDR2: SGHVS and FQNEAQ. The CDR3 reads CASSLARKQREQYF. In nucleotides, the CDR3 is TGTGCCAGCAGCTTAGCGCGGAAACAACGCGAGCAGTACTTC. Supplemented by reference TRBV7-8 and TRBJ2-7, the full variable domain reads GAGVSQSPRYKVAKRGQDVALRCDPISGHVSLFWYQQALGQGPEFLTYFQNEAQLDKSGLPSDRFFAERPEGSVSTLKIQRTQQEDSAVYLCASSLARKQREQYFGPGTRLTVT.

The sample holds a few counts of this clone. The genes are TRBV18 and TRBJ1-2, with D maybe TRBD1 (6 bases). Germline assignment: CDR1 KGHSH and CDR2 LQKENI. The CDR3 is 15 amino acids. V was trimmed by 4 bases and J by 7 bases, leaving 19 bases between them. The CDR3 is CASSRTLGASTGYTF. The CDR3 region has the DNA TGTGCCAGCTCACGGACGTTGGGGGCTAGTACTGGCTACACCTTC.

The chain uses TRBV5-1 and TRBJ2-1, with 12 positions matching TRBD2. Trimming removed 7 bases from V and 7 bases from J; junction bases left unmatched: 12. The CDR3 is 16 amino acids. The germline CDR1 and CDR2 sequences are SGHRS and YFSETQ. The CDR3 loop is CASRPLLAGGGNEQFF. In nucleotides, the CDR3 is TGCGCCAGCCGGCCTCTACTAGCGGGAGGAGGGAATGAGCAGTTCTTC.

The chain uses TRBV27 and TRBJ1-1; D might be TRBD1 (6 bases). Germline CDR1 is MNHEY and CDR2 is SMNVEV (reference sequence). Trimming took off 7 bases at V and 0 bases at J, with 21 bases between the two ends. The CDR3 extends over 17 amino acids. The chain's CDR3 is CASMGDTDSVMNTEAFF. The CDR3 DNA follows: TGTGCCAGCATGGGAGACACGGACAGTGTCATGAACACTGAAGCTTTCTTT.

The V and J genes are TRBV15 and TRBJ2-7; 12 bases are a match to TRBD1. Germline V gene sequence: CDR1 LNHNV, CDR2 YYDKDF (reference sequence). This CDR3 region has 20 residues. The trim removed 5 bases at V and 4 bases at J, leaving 21 bases unmatched. CDR3 bases: TGTGCCACCAGCCCCCGGCGGGGACAGGGGGCGACCATCGGTATTTACGAGCAGTACTTC. It translates to CATSPRRGQGATIGIYEQYF.

The gene calls are TRBV27 and TRBJ2-7; tentative D call: TRBD1 (6 bases). V lost 2 bases and J 3 bases, leaving 8 bases between the germline ends. The CDR3 consists of 13 residues. Per the germline V gene, CDR1 is MNHEY and CDR2 is SMNVEV (reference sequence). The CDR3 nucleotides are TGTGCCAGCAGTTTAAGGGGGAACTACGAGCAGTACTTC. Protein: CASSLRGNYEQYF.

This clone has just one count. The chain uses TRBV25-1 and TRBJ2-5; the match to TRBD2 covers 7 bases. The end of the DNA aligns better with TRBJ2-7, so the J call may be wrong. Germline V lookup: CDR1 MGHDK, CDR2 SYGVNS. The CDR3 is made up of 14 amino acids. The CDR3 DNA reads TGTGCCAGCAGTGAGTGGGAGGGAGGGTACGAGCAGTACTTC. Its protein product is CASSEWEGGYEQYF.

This chain joins TRBV27 and TRBJ1-5; possible D gene TRBD1, 5 bases. V was pared by 3 bases and J by 9 bases, with 24 bases between. This CDR3 comprises 17 residues. In germline, CDR1 is MNHEY, CDR2 SMNVEV (reference sequence). Written as DNA, the CDR3 is TGTGCCAGCAGTTTCCTACAGGATGACGGGCCATTGGGGCCCCAGCATTTT. This sequence encodes CASSFLQDDGPLGPQHF.

The chain couples TRBV4-3 to TRBJ2-7, with 11 bases identical to TRBD2. J gave up 0 bases and V 1 base, and 8 bases lay outside the gene matches. Looked up from germline, CDR1 is LGHNA and CDR2 is YSLEER. This CDR3 has 18 residues. CDR3 region: CASSQVASGRSSSYEQYF. CDR3 DNA sequence: TGCGCCAGCAGCCAAGTCGCTAGCGGGAGGTCGAGCTCCTACGAGCAGTACTTC.

The CDR3, as DNA: TGTGCCAGCAGCCCTTACAGACAGGACAGCTCTGGGGCCAACGTCCTGACTTTC. It encodes CASSPYRQDSSGANVLTF. The chain combines TRBV5-4 with TRBJ2-6; D may be TRBD1 (6 bases). CDR1 SGHNT and CDR2 YYREEE come from the germline V gene (reference sequence). The V gene lost 4 bases and the J gene lost 0 bases, with 17 bases spanning the gap. This CDR3 is built from 18 residues.

This chain links TRBV18 with TRBJ2-1; TRBD2 matches 12 bases. Germline V gene sequence: CDR1 KGHSH, CDR2 LQKENI. Losses at the gene ends were 3 bases for V and 3 bases for J; bases not matched to a gene: 9. The CDR3 sequence is 18 residues long. CDR3 sequence: CASSPSTSGSLYYNEQFF. CDR3 nucleotide sequence: TGTGCCAGCTCACCTTCGACTAGCGGGAGCCTCTACTACAATGAGCAGTTCTTC.

V usage is TRBV28 and J usage is TRBJ1-5, with 10 positions matching TRBD1. From germline, CDR1 is MDHEN and CDR2 SYDVKM. After removal of 7 bases from V and 6 bases from J, the junction contained 15 bases not matched to a gene. The CDR3 totals 17 residues. For the CDR3, the DNA is TGTGCCAGCAACGGCTCCCCGACAGGGGGCCGCAGTCAGCCCCAGCATTTT. Its translation: CASNGSPTGGRSQPQHF.

Comment on this clone: Other DNA sequences in the sample encode the same CDR3. This chain links TRBV6-5 with TRBJ2-2, with 7 bases identical to TRBD1. CDR3 length equals 15 residues. V gave up 6 bases and J gave up 2 bases; unmatched junction bases: 6. Germline V gives CDR1 MNHEY, CDR2 SVGAGI. The CDR3 coding sequence is TGTGCCAGCAGCCCCGGGACAGCCAACACCGGGGAGCTGTTTTTT. Residues: CASSPGTANTGELFF.

The rearrangement links TRBV7-2 to TRBJ1-2, with TRBD1 matching over 8 bases. V shed 5 bases, J shed 8 bases, and the junction held 13 bases outside the gene matches. The CDR3 consists of 15 residues. Germline V lookup: CDR1 SGHTA, CDR2 FQGNSA. CDR3 DNA: TGTGCCAGCAGCAAGGTCGGAGACAGGGGTCACGGCTACACCTTC. Translated, it gives CASSKVGDRGHGYTF.

V is TRBV19 and J is TRBJ1-1; 8 nucleotides align to TRBD1. Germline assignment: CDR1 LNHDA and CDR2 SQIVND (reference sequence). V lost 4 bases, J lost 1 base, and 8 bases stayed unmatched. The CDR3 runs 16 residues. The CDR3 bases are TGTGCCAGTAGTACTCGGACAGGGATGGAGAACACTGAAGCTTTCTTT. It translates to CASSTRTGMENTEAFF.

This chain connects TRBV14 to TRBJ1-2; 8 nucleotides match TRBD1. The J segment lost 6 bases and the V segment lost 5 bases, leaving 5 bases of the junction unmatched. From germline, CDR1 is SGHDN and CDR2 FVKESK. The CDR3 covers 13 residues. In nucleotides, the CDR3 is TGTGCCAGCAGCAATACAGGGGGAAATGGCTACACCTTC. It specifies CASSNTGGNGYTF.

This clone was picked up one time. The gene calls are TRBV5-1 and TRBJ2-3; weak D call: TRBD2 (6 bases). CDR1 is SGHRS, CDR2 YFSETQ, per germline. V gave up 0 bases and J gave up 3 bases, with 20 bases separating them. The CDR3 has 18 residues. CDR3 DNA: TGCGCCAGCAGCTTGGGATCGAGTCGGGACTCGAGGACAGATACGCAGTATTTT. This gives the protein CASSLGSSRDSRTDTQYF.

V gene TRBV27 combines with J gene TRBJ1-2, with D possibly TRBD1 on 6 matching bases. This CDR3 has 14 amino acids. Germline values: CDR1 MNHEY, CDR2 SMNVEV (reference sequence). V was shortened by 10 bases and J by 3 bases, with 18 bases between the two germline ends. The CDR3 DNA follows: TGTGCCACGTCAACGCCGGACAGTCACTATGGCTACACCTTC. Encoded protein: CATSTPDSHYGYTF.

The chain links TRBV28 to TRBJ1-5; 8 bases fit TRBD1. Germline V gene data show CDR1 as MDHEN and CDR2 as SYDVKM. The V and J ends lost 6 bases and 9 bases, in that order; junction bases with no gene match: 31. This CDR3 spans 21 amino acids. The CDR3 protein is CASSSPTLSITVSDRERPQHF. The CDR3 DNA is TGTGCCAGCAGCTCCCCTACTCTATCGATAACGGTATCGGACAGGGAAAGGCCCCAGCATTTT.

The chain combines TRBV6-1 with TRBJ2-7, with D tentatively TRBD2 (5 bases). V was trimmed by 6 bases and J by 7 bases, leaving 13 bases between them. The V gene's germline CDR1 is MNHNS and CDR2 SASEGT. This CDR3 region has 12 residues. CDR3 amino acids: CASSTGRGEQYF. The CDR3, as DNA: TGTGCCAGCAGCACCGGACGAGGGGAGCAGTACTTC.

The V call is TRBV4-2, the J call TRBJ2-3; 9 nucleotides align to TRBD2. The CDR3 loop spans 18 amino acids. Germline V gives CDR1 LGHNA, CDR2 YNFKEQ. V lost 1 base to trimming and J lost 1 base; unmatched junction nucleotides: 9. In DNA form, the CDR3 reads TGTGCCAGCAGCCAAGTGGGCGGGAGGGCCGAGGGCACAGATACGCAGTATTTT. Translated: CASSQVGGRAEGTDTQYF.

V and J are TRBV6-1 and TRBJ2-1; TRBD2 agrees at 8 bases. The germline V gene has CDR1 MNHNS and CDR2 SASEGT. This CDR3 is 14 amino acids long. V lost 6 bases, J lost 5 bases, and 6 bases stayed unmatched. The DNA of the CDR3 is TGTGCCAGCAGGACCGGGACTAGTGACAATGAGCAGTTCTTC. Residues: CASRTGTSDNEQFF.

This clone was detected only a few times. J is TRBJ2-1 and V is TRBV25-1; 11 nucleotides align to TRBD2. V lost 3 bases to trimming and J lost 4 bases; unmatched junction nucleotides: 8. Germline CDR1 reads MGHDK; CDR2 reads SYGVNS. The CDR3 runs to 17 residues. Here the CDR3 DNA reads TGTGCCAGCAGTGAGCTACGTGGGACTAGCGGTTACAATGAGCAGTTCTTC. Translation: CASSELRGTSGYNEQFF.